Each of the 14 T cell receptor beta chains below was sequenced from the same sample in a study of blood T cell repertoires in COVID-19. Some clones are missing from TCRdb's copy, which holds only in-frame ones; the method was immunoSEQ multiplex PCR. Of under 300,000 clones in the sample, about 89% were seen once. The specimen was peripheral blood. All receptors come from a woman in her 40s who had recovered from COVID-19.

The chain links TRBV5-1 to TRBJ2-6, with D possibly TRBD1 on 5 matching bases. The V end lost 0 bases, the J end lost 4 bases, and 8 bases lay between the germline ends. Germline-derived CDR1 and CDR2 are SGHRS and YFSETQ. The CDR3 covers 15 residues. The CDR3 DNA is TGCGCCAGCAGCTTGGGGGGCTCCGGGGCCAACGTCCTGACTTTC. As protein: CASSLGGSGANVLTF.

A single count supports this clone. V gene TRBV19 combines with J gene TRBJ2-7; D possibly corresponds to TRBD1 (7 bases). V lost 6 bases and J lost 6, with 24 bases in between. CDR1 and CDR2 from the germline V gene are LNHDA and SQIVND (reference sequence). The CDR3 runs to 16 residues. The DNA of the CDR3 is TGTGCCAGTAGCCACCTCGGAGGGGGCGGCTTTGCCGAGCAGTACTTC. Amino acid sequence: CASSHLGGGGFAEQYF.

The chain has TRBV2 and TRBJ2-7; TRBD1 matches 7 bases. CDR1 and CDR2 (germline): SNHLY, FYNNEI. The CDR3 is 14 amino acids. Trimming took 6 bases from V and 4 from J; bases not matched to a gene: 9. CDR3 region: CASRRQGPAYEQYF. CDR3 sequence (DNA): TGTGCCAGCAGGAGACAGGGACCCGCTTACGAGCAGTACTTC.

The rearrangement uses TRBV30 and TRBJ2-1; 10 bases map to TRBD2. The germline V gene has CDR1 GTSNPN and CDR2 SVGIG (reference sequence). This CDR3 comprises 14 residues. Germline trimming cut 2 bases from V and 9 bases from J; bases unmatched to any gene: 7. The CDR3 DNA sequence: TGTGCCTGGAGTAGGGCTAGCGGGAGCGGTGAGCAGTTCTTC. Amino acids: CAWSRASGSGEQFF.

The gene calls are TRBV7-9 and TRBJ2-1; TRBD2 is a possible D gene (5 bases). This CDR3 is 11 amino acids long. The germline V and J ends were trimmed by 5 bases and 10 bases, with 9 bases remaining between them. CDR1 is SEHNR, CDR2 FQNEAQ, per germline (reference sequence). Written as DNA, the CDR3 is TGTGCCAGCAGCCCCGGCGGGGAGCAGTTCTTC. This encodes CASSPGGEQFF.

This clone has just a few counts. The rearrangement joins TRBV10-3 to TRBJ1-3, with 12 bases aligning to TRBD1. The CDR3 loop spans 15 amino acids. V lost 6 bases to trimming and J lost 3 bases; unmatched junction nucleotides: 3. Germline CDR1 reads ENHRY; CDR2 reads SYGVKD. The CDR3 sequence: CAIRGTGGVGNTIYF. Written as DNA, the CDR3 is TGTGCCATCAGGGGGACAGGGGGCGTTGGAAACACCATATATTTT.

The J gene is TRBJ1-4, the V gene TRBV27, with TRBD1 as a possible D gene (6 bases). The CDR3 is 15 residues long. The germline V and J ends were trimmed by 6 bases and 0 bases, with 11 bases remaining between them. Germline V gene sequence: CDR1 MNHEY, CDR2 SMNVEV (reference sequence). Here the CDR3 DNA reads TGTGCCAGCAGAAAGACAGGAACAACTAATGAAAAACTGTTTTTT. Protein: CASRKTGTTNEKLFF.

This rearrangement joins TRBV5-1 to TRBJ1-2, with D tentatively TRBD1 (5 bases). This CDR3 is built from 14 residues. Trimming took off 4 bases at V and 3 bases at J, with 13 bases between the two ends. Germline V lookup: CDR1 SGHRS, CDR2 YFSETQ. For the CDR3, the DNA is TGCGCCAGCAGCCCCGACTGGGACTACTATGGCTACACCTTC. Its translation: CASSPDWDYYGYTF.

J is TRBJ1-6 and V is TRBV28; D unresolved. V dropped 8 bases and J dropped 2 bases, with 16 bases sitting between them. This CDR3 has 16 residues. The germline CDR1 and CDR2 sequences are MDHEN and SYDVKM. CDR3 sequence: CASYGIVGAYNSPLHF. The CDR3 DNA sequence: TGTGCCAGCTATGGGATAGTGGGAGCCTATAATTCACCCCTCCACTTT.

The genes are TRBV5-1 and TRBJ2-5, with TRBD2 identical over 11 bases. Germline V CDR1 and CDR2: SGHRS, YFSETQ. The CDR3 consists of 17 residues. The J segment lost 1 base and the V segment lost 0 bases, leaving 5 bases of the junction unmatched. This CDR3 is CASSLVSGTSGQETQYF. DNA for the CDR3: TGCGCCAGCAGCTTGGTCTCCGGGACTAGCGGCCAAGAGACCCAGTACTTC.

The gene calls are TRBV18 and TRBJ1-3; no clear D. CDR3 size: 13 residues. CDR1 and CDR2 (germline): KGHSH, LQKENI. V gave up 3 bases and J gave up 2 bases, with 5 bases separating them. In DNA, the CDR3 is TGTGCCAGCTCACCTTCAACTGGAAACACCATATATTTT. Amino acid sequence: CASSPSTGNTIYF.

The J gene is TRBJ1-3, the V gene TRBV7-2; a possible D gene is TRBD1 (5 bases). Germline-derived CDR1 and CDR2 are SGHTA and FQGNSA. The CDR3 covers 17 residues. V was trimmed by 2 bases and J by 1 base, leaving 15 bases between them. CDR3 DNA sequence: TGTGCCAGCAGCTTAAGCGCCGGGGGTTATTCTGGAAACACCATATATTTT. Translated, it gives CASSLSAGGYSGNTIYF.

This sequence joins TRBV5-6 and TRBJ2-1; TRBD1 matches 11 bases. With 3 bases clipped from V and 6 bases from J, the junction kept 5 bases outside the gene matches. The CDR3 length is 15 residues. CDR1 is SGHDT, CDR2 YYEEEE, per germline. CDR3: CASSSGTGGRNEQFF. The CDR3 DNA follows: TGTGCCAGCAGCTCCGGGACAGGGGGGCGCAATGAGCAGTTCTTC. The full variable domain, with the rest looked up from reference TRBV5-6 and TRBJ2-1, is DAGVTQSPTHLIKTRGQQVTLRCSPKSGHDTVSWYQQALGQGPQFIFQYYEEEERQRGNFPDRFSGHQFPNYSSELNVNALLLGDSALYLCASSSGTGGRNEQFFGPGTRLTVL.

This clone was recorded only once. This chain uses TRBV4-1 with TRBJ2-7; 9 bases fit TRBD2. This CDR3 is 15 amino acids long. CDR1 MGHRA and CDR2 YSYEKL come from the germline V gene. V was pared by 5 bases and J by 2 bases, with 7 bases of the junction left unmatched. The CDR3: CASSAGPSGTYEQYF. For the CDR3, the DNA is TGCGCCAGCAGCGCCGGGCCTAGCGGGACCTACGAGCAGTACTTC.